This TCR beta chain was identified in a study of T cell repertoires in cytomegalovirus infection. Germline CDR1 reads SGHVS; CDR2 reads FNYEAQ. Germline trimming cut 3 bases from V and 4 bases from J; bases unmatched to any gene: 5. CDR3 length: 14 amino acids. This clonotype was counted only a few times. Its target is not known. MiXCR, run by TCRdb on the reads, gives a single entry per CDR3 protein. Of about 530,000 distinct CDR3 sequences in the sample, 26% were seen once. Study-wide findings and caveats: HLA-C-restricted CMV-specific TCR beta clonotypes prevailed in the ex vivo response. Cumulative frequency of public TCR beta families picked out carriers of CMV plus the relevant HLA.

Sequenced: PBMCs. The rearrangement uses TRBV7-6 and TRBJ1-2; TRBD1 aligns across 7 bases. This receptor was obtained from a human donor in good health (CMV status not recorded). Some clones in this sample may be carry-over from other donors' samples. As DNA, the CDR3 is TGTGCCAGCAGCTTTCAGACAGGGCCCTATGGCTACACCTTC. This codes for CASSFQTGPYGYTF. Full variable domain (remainder filled in from reference TRBV7-6 and TRBJ1-2): GAGVSQSPRYKVTKRGQDVALRCDPISGHVSLYWYRQALGQGPEFLTYFNYEAQQDKSGLPNDRFSAERPEGSISTLTIQRTEQRDSAMYRCASSFQTGPYGYTFGSGTRLTVV.